This paragraph covers one TCR beta chain sequence. Its antigen is not known. Libraries were prepared by immunoSEQ multiplex PCR; TCRdb keeps only in-frame clonotypes and omits some of them. This sample has about 2.1 million clones, with about 93% found just once. CD45RO negativity and positive selection for CCR7 defined naive CD8 cells, a population that excluded terminally differentiated effector memory CD45RA+ cells. The sample originates from a study of shared clonotypes between healthy human individuals. CDR1 and CDR2 from the germline V gene are SGHNT and YYREEE (reference sequence). This CDR3 is built from 17 residues. V lost 1 base and J lost 8; bases outside the gene matches: 12. Study conclusions and caveats: Only blood samples were collected, and tissue repertoires likely differ. Between several donors, naive CD4 clonotypes were shared at a level of around 4.8%.

This TCR was recovered from a man between 18 and 29 years old in good health. Some clones in this sample may be carry-over from other donors' samples. The sample was naive CD8+ T cells from PBMCs. V usage is TRBV5-4 and J usage is TRBJ2-1; 10 bases map to TRBD2. Here the CDR3 reads CASSLPEWLAGEDEQFF. The CDR3 DNA is TGTGCCAGCAGCTTGCCGGAGTGGCTAGCGGGAGAGGATGAGCAGTTCTTC.